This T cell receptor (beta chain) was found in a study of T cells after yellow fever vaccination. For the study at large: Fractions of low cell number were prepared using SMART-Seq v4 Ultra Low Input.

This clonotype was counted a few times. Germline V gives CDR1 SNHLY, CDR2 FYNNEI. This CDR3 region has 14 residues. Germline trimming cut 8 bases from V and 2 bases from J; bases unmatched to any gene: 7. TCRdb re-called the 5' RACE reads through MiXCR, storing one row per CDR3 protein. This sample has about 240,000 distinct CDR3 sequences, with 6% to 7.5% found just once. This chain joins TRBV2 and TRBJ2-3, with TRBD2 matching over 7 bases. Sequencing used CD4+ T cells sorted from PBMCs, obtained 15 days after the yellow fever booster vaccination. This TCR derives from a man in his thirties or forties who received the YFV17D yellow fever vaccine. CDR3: CASRKRDYTDTQYF. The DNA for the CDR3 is TGTGCCAGCCGCAAGCGGGATTACACAGATACGCAGTATTTT.